Below, 9 T cell receptor beta chains from the same sample are listed, as sequenced in a study of T cells in Graves' hyperthyroidism and ophthalmopathy. Amplified TCR beta CDR3 regions derived from RNA transcripts. In the first-round RT-PCR of the TCR CDR3, the HTBI primer set was used. TCRdb analysed the multiplex PCR reads with MiXCR anew, one entry per CDR3 protein. The sample carries fewer than 900,000 distinct CDR3 sequences, roughly a sixth recorded once. The sequenced sample was blood. The receptors shown here come from a woman between 45 and 60 years old with Graves' hyperthyroidism that later progressed to Graves' ophthalmopathy.

In its sample, this clonotype was seen a few times. The chain recombines TRBV19 with TRBJ2-1; D possibly corresponds to TRBD1 (5 bases). Germline CDR1 LNHDA, CDR2 SQIVND (reference sequence). CDR3 length: 15 residues. V shed 5 bases and J shed 5 bases, with 16 bases lying between them. CDR3 in DNA: TGTGCCAGTAGTCCACGAGACAGTGACAACAATGAGCAGTTCTTC. This gives the protein CASSPRDSDNNEQFF.

This clonotype has more than one count but fewer than ten. This rearrangement joins TRBV2 to TRBJ2-7; the D is unclear. V lost 7 bases to trimming and J lost 0 bases, with 13 bases between them. Germline loops: CDR1 SNHLY, CDR2 FYNNEI. The CDR3 has 14 amino acids. CDR3 protein: CASTPPPFSYEQYF. DNA of the CDR3: TGTGCCAGCACCCCACCGCCATTCTCCTACGAGCAGTACTTC.

The gene calls are TRBV11-2 and TRBJ1-4; D call uncertain. Germline-derived CDR1 and CDR2 are SGHAT and FQNNGV. Trimming stripped 9 bases from V and 7 bases from J, with 12 bases between. The CDR3 extends over 12 amino acids. Here the CDR3 DNA reads TGTGCCAGTAGTCGACCGGTTGAAAAACTGTTTTTT. It codes for CASSRPVEKLFF.

The CDR3 loop is CASSLLGLVYEKLFF. For the CDR3, the DNA is TGCGCCAGCAGCTTGCTGGGGTTGGTTTATGAAAAACTGTTTTTT. The chain recombines TRBV5-1 with TRBJ1-4; no definite D call. The germline gives CDR1 SGHRS, CDR2 YFSETQ. V lost 1 base and J lost 6, with 13 bases in between. The CDR3 spans 15 residues.

This clonotype has more than one count but fewer than ten. The chain carries TRBV20-1 and TRBJ1-2; TRBD1 is a possible D gene (6 bases). The CDR3 extends over 14 amino acids. V was clipped by 4 bases and J by 5 bases, with 17 bases between them. Germline assignment: CDR1 DFQATT and CDR2 SNEGSKA (reference sequence). Here the CDR3 reads CSATALGGPYGYTF. The CDR3 DNA reads TGCAGTGCTACAGCACTGGGGGGCCCTTATGGCTACACCTTC.

This clonotype was observed many times. The V and J genes are TRBV3-1 and TRBJ1-4; a weak D match, TRBD1 (5 bases). Germline V CDR1 and CDR2: LGHDT, YNNKEL (reference sequence). V was clipped by 4 bases and J by 3 bases, with 9 bases between them. The CDR3 runs 14 residues. DNA for the CDR3: TGTGCCAGCAGCCCCCGGGACTCTAATGAAAAACTGTTTTTT. It is translated as CASSPRDSNEKLFF.

J is TRBJ2-1 and V is TRBV7-9, with a possible D match to TRBD1 (6 bases). This CDR3 spans 14 amino acids. V gave up 5 bases and J gave up 5 bases, with 13 bases separating them. The germline V gene encodes CDR1 SEHNR and CDR2 FQNEAQ (reference sequence). This chain's CDR3 is CASSPTQGHNEQFF. CDR3 nucleotide sequence: TGTGCCAGCAGCCCGACACAGGGTCACAATGAGCAGTTCTTC.

The genes are TRBV24-1 and TRBJ1-2; TRBD1 aligns across 7 bases. The CDR3 length is 14 residues. The V gene's germline CDR1 is KGHDR and CDR2 SFDVKD. The J segment lost 6 bases and the V segment lost 3 bases, leaving 6 bases of the junction unmatched. CDR3 in amino acids: CATSDLDRIHGYTF. Written as DNA, the CDR3 is TGTGCCACCAGTGATCTGGACAGGATACATGGCTACACCTTC.

This clonotype appeared a few times. The J gene is TRBJ2-7, the V gene TRBV4-1; D might be TRBD1 (6 bases). This CDR3 region has 14 residues. Trimming shortened V by 2 bases and J by 3 bases, and 11 bases separated the two germline ends. Germline V gene lookup returns CDR1 MGHRA and CDR2 YSYEKL. The CDR3 bases are TGCGCCAGCAGCCAAAACACACAGGGCTACGAGCAGTACTTC. It specifies CASSQNTQGYEQYF.